This TCR beta chain was profiled in a study of cytomegalovirus exposure and HLA in healthy donors (TCRdb year 2017). About the study as a whole: An earlier analysis of several hundred of the donors reported about 300 Gb of sequence data and around 120 million unique TCR beta sequences obtained from roughly 180 million T cells. In an earlier analysis of 587 of the donors, high-throughput TCR beta sequencing was used to judge whether each TCR beta V gene segment behaved as functional or pseudogenic. The study used immunosequencing to profile the T cell repertoires of 670 or so subjects and linked those repertoires to cytomegalovirus serostatus. In a later genetic analysis, genome-wide SNP genotypes for about three fifths of the roughly 670 donors were used, and that subset was treated as a discovery cohort. The study combined high-throughput TCR immunosequencing, statistical association of individual TCRs with disease status, and machine learning to predict cytomegalovirus infection status. To study patterns of TCR occurrence, a later analysis re-analyzed previously published TCR beta repertoires from several hundred donors and added high-resolution HLA genotyping. Both class I and class II loci were covered by HLA typing, at four-digit resolution. Donor age, sex, ethnicity and CMV serostatus were collected together with the repertoire data. The study was designed to test whether signatures of past pathogen exposure could be identified by cataloging public T cell receptors. Among about 360 genotyped donors of the cohort, an average of approximately 240,000 unique TCR beta nucleotide sequences were sequenced per donor, roughly 18% of them non-productive. Of the approximately 400 genotyped donors, 81% were placed in the genetic ancestry cluster associated with self-reported Caucasian donors. A handful of DR-DQ haplotypes were handled as single units for association and clustering because linkage in the cohort was strong. All discovery cohort repertoires had been generated using a single sequencing platform. In the later analysis, no new phenotypic data were used to find candidate immune exposures; instead, reliance was placed on TCR beta sequences and their occurrence across donors. Roughly 300 gigabases of sequencing data and some 85 million unique TCR sequences were included in an early release covering about 600 HLA-typed donors. A separate validation cohort of over 95 different subjects was used in addition to the approximately 670-subject first cohort. Typing coverage differed by locus: A, B, C, DRB1 and DQB1 were typed in about 629-630 donors, DQA1 in roughly 510, DPA1 in 600 to 610, and DPB1 in roughly 450. The full study reports these points: In a later genetic analysis, fewer N-insertions in productive TCRs were reported among donors in an Asian-associated ancestry cluster than the roughly 640-donor mean. According to a later analysis, TCR association rates differed among HLA loci, with DRB1 alleles showing the most associated TCRs and HLA-C alleles showing the fewest. The classifier was reported to diagnose cytomegalovirus status with high specificity and sensitivity in both the original and validation cohorts. The cohort was sequenced for TCR beta chains only, and without alpha or paired-chain data the features that could be detected were limited. An association between a missense DCLRE1C variant and V-gene and J-gene trimming of TCR beta chains was found in a later genetic analysis and replicated in an independent cohort. The study listed 164 TCR beta chains as associated with cytomegalovirus. In vitro tests confirmed that a few of the cytomegalovirus-associated TCR beta chains recognize cytomegalovirus antigens. Across donors, most TCR sequences were observed very rarely, whereas some public TCRs were present in many individuals. Correlated functional status among segregating V segments might reflect linkage disequilibrium, but an unknown experimental factor could not be ruled out. The earlier analysis of nearly 600 of the donors excluded about 16 rarely observed V segments, including chromosome 9 orphons, because counts were too low. Some IMGT-functional V segments, including TRBV6-2 and TRBV6-3, could not be distinguished by the 87-base-pair reads and were therefore excluded. According to a later analysis, parvovirus B19, influenza, CMV and Epstein-Barr virus appeared linked to several top co-occurrence clusters. Roughly uniform sequencing depth across donors was assumed in presence/absence analyses, although this assumption may not hold. The sequencing pipeline was judged likely to have produced a cluster of highly shared sequence variants as a technical artifact. Strong co-occurrence of HLA alleles, especially DR and DQ, made assigning TCR associations to individual alleles difficult. According to the authors, the approach could potentially be generalized to other disease states and immunological phenotypes. Immune exposure information for the cohort was limited to CMV serostatus. According to a later analysis, most CMV-associated TCR beta chains appeared to be HLA-restricted, and the HLA associations seemed to be driven largely by CMV exposure. A further reported finding was that TCR beta sequences accurately predicted the HLA-A and HLA-B alleles for most subjects in the first cohort. An earlier analysis of some 560 of the donors showed that most TCR beta V segments appeared in productive rearrangements either about 90% or about 30% of the time, which broadly matched IMGT annotations. Compared with equally common non-associated chains, HLA-associated TCR beta chains in a later analysis were more clonally expanded and had lower generation probabilities. A later analysis associated 15,000 or so TCR beta sequences with specific HLA alleles at a false discovery rate of 0.05. HLA typing was unavailable for some donors at each locus, so association tests used only the typed subset.

A remark on this clone: Its cognate antigen has yet to be identified. Per-nucleotide qualities are absent, and no much larger clonotype sits a single base away.

The germline V gene specifies SQVTM as CDR1 and ANQGSEA as CDR2. The CDR3 starts with the cysteine, ends with the phenylalanine, and has 13 residues. Solely the CDR3 DNA is kept, with 39 bases framed from the first base. Trimming at the junction amounts to 3 bases on V and 0 bases on J, and the germline ends lie 9 bases apart. Libraries came from the immunoSEQ multiplex PCR assay. A mixture of 60 forward primers for TCR Vbeta segments and 13 reverse primers for TCR Jbeta segments was used in the multiplex PCR. The CDR3 region of rearranged TCR beta genes was amplified from genomic DNA with a multiplex PCR assay. The amplified TCR beta libraries were sequenced on the Illumina HiSeq System as 87-base-pair reads. The authors processed their data as follows. In a later analysis, some 80 million unique TCR beta chains were counted across the 666 repertoires, and some 10 million of these chains were shared by at least two donors. A nearest-neighbor algorithm error-corrected the raw reads and collapsed the reads into unique sequences, merging closely related sequences to remove PCR and sequencing errors. V, D and J gene segments were assigned by aligning CDR3 sequences to IMGT reference sequences. Each retained sequence needed at least a six-nucleotide match to both a V gene segment and a J gene segment. A rearrangement counted as productive if the CDR3 had no stop codons and remained in frame with V and J, and every other rearrangement counted as non-productive. Following IMGT convention, CDR3 was defined as the stretch from the second conserved V-encoded cysteine up to the conserved J-encoded phenylalanine. In an earlier analysis of around 540 of the donors, sequences lacking an unambiguous match to a single V gene segment were excluded. An earlier analysis of a few hundred of the donors called V segments functional above 56.7% productive rearrangements and segregating when the between-donor standard deviation exceeded 5%. To diagnose cytomegalovirus status from the catalog of TCR beta chain sequences, a statistical classification framework was built. In a later analysis, TCR nucleotide sequences were compared against IMGT/GENE-DB human TR gene sequences so that V and J genes could be assigned. In a later analysis, CDR3 sequences and most-parsimonious VDJ recombination scenarios were assigned using the TCRdist pipeline. In a later analysis, every TCR beta chain was defined by the combination of its CDR3 amino acid sequence and its V-gene family, and reads without a unique V-gene family were dropped. To address suspected cross-contamination and a sequencing artifact, a later analysis removed a few hundred highly shared, low-generation-probability nucleotide sequences. A later analysis calculated a clonal expansion index for each public chain from normalized within-repertoire ranks of inferred template counts. A later analysis computed generation probabilities with a VDJ recombination model fitted to out-of-frame rearrangements, and checked the results against IGoR. In a later analysis, TCR-TCR, TCR-HLA and TCR-CMV co-occurrence was scored with hypergeometric tests, and a repertoire-size bias correction was applied to TCR pairs. To estimate false discovery rates, a later analysis permuted the HLA or CMV assignments 20 times. In a later analysis, co-occurring TCRs were grouped with DBSCAN, and TCRdist sequence similarity was added when clustering was performed within HLA-allele-positive subsets. Repertoires with fewer than 30,000 or more than 120,000 public chains, plus five repertoires with anomalous nucleotide sharing, were excluded from co-occurrence clustering. TCRdb's version of the immuneACCESS table is confined to in-frame rearrangements and falls short of the full clone set. An unresolved V gene accounts for under half of the shortfall where checked; the remainder is of unknown origin. V, J and clone size are taken as reported in that table, and D and trimming were inferred from the DNA itself. This sample has nearly 200,000 clones in its table, and more than 75% of those were observed once. The ten top clones hold nearly 0.4% of the sample.

The cohort comprised some 700 healthy bone marrow donors. At the time of sampling, every cohort member was nominally healthy, though immune exposures that went unrecorded were likely present. The donor tested CMV seropositive, placing the donor among the 290 or so seropositive members of the cohort. Every donor gave a peripheral blood sample, and the peripheral blood mononuclear cells from that sample were used for TCR beta sequencing. The Qiagen DNeasy Blood Extraction Kit was used to extract genomic DNA from the blood cell samples. Input material: PBMCs. The receptor was isolated from a male donor in good health and CMV-seropositive. The rearranged segments are TRBV29-1 and TRBJ2-7; TRBD1 could be the D gene, as 5 bases match. The CDR3 region: CSVDFQGSYEQYF. In nucleotides, the sequence is TGCAGCGTTGATTTCCAGGGCTCCTACGAGCAGTACTTC.